These 18 T cell receptor beta chains came from one sample sequenced in a study of T cells in localized non-small cell lung cancer. Libraries were prepared by immunoSEQ multiplex PCR; TCRdb keeps only in-frame clonotypes and omits some of them. The sample has 75,000 to 85,000 clones; 75% to 85% are singletons. Source: peripheral blood, taken before any cancer treatment. Every receptor here comes from a female donor over 55 with stage I lung adenocarcinoma.

The chain couples TRBV5-6 to TRBJ1-5; 8 bases agree with TRBD1. The length of the CDR3 is 14 residues. After removal of 2 bases from V and 4 bases from J, the junction contained 2 bases not matched to a gene. In germline, CDR1 is SGHDT, CDR2 YYEEEE. The CDR3 is CASSFTGGNQPQHF. Here the CDR3 DNA reads TGTGCCAGCAGCTTTACAGGGGGGAATCAGCCCCAGCATTTT.

The rearrangement uses TRBV9 and TRBJ2-3; D tentatively reads TRBD1 or TRBD2 (5 bases each). Trimming pared 0 bases from V and 6 bases from J, leaving 11 bases between. This CDR3 is 14 amino acids long. CDR1 SGDLS and CDR2 YYNGEE come from the germline V gene. CDR3 sequence reads: CASSVAQGRDTQYF. The CDR3 nucleotides read TGTGCCAGCAGCGTAGCTCAGGGACGGGATACGCAGTATTTT.

The chain employs TRBV9 and TRBJ1-3; D not resolved. This CDR3 is 17 amino acids long. Germline V CDR1 and CDR2: SGDLS, YYNGEE. Trimming took off 4 bases at V and 8 bases at J, with 25 bases between the two ends. The CDR3: CASSPEGGYEGGDTIYF. CDR3 in DNA: TGTGCCAGCAGCCCCGAGGGCGGATACGAGGGAGGTGACACCATATATTTT.

The V and J genes are TRBV4-2 and TRBJ2-7; TRBD2 agrees at 9 bases. The ends lost 3 bases at V and 9 bases at J; junction bases unmatched: 12. Germline CDR1 LGHNA, CDR2 YNFKEQ. This CDR3 spans 15 amino acids. CDR3 in DNA: TGTGCCAGCAGCCAGGCGGGAGGGAACCCTAGCGGGCAGTACTTC. This gives the protein CASSQAGGNPSGQYF.

This chain links TRBV7-9 with TRBJ1-2, with unresolved D. V was pared by 3 bases and J by 8 bases, with 19 bases between. The germline gives CDR1 SEHNR, CDR2 FQNEAQ (reference sequence). This CDR3 comprises 15 residues. DNA of the CDR3: TGTGCCAGCAGCTTGGAAGTCGCGGGAGGTGGAGGCTACACCTTC. Translating it yields CASSLEVAGGGGYTF.

This chain connects TRBV28 to TRBJ1-1; D remains unclear. V lost 8 bases and J 0 bases, leaving 10 bases between the germline ends. Germline V gene sequence: CDR1 MDHEN, CDR2 SYDVKM. The CDR3 consists of 13 residues. CDR3 in DNA: TGTGCCAGCGGCACCGGCATGAACACTGAAGCTTTCTTT. Protein sequence: CASGTGMNTEAFF. Drawing the rest from reference TRBV28 and TRBJ1-1, the complete variable domain is DVKVTQSSRYLVKRTGEKVFLECVQDMDHENMFWYRQDPGLGLRLIYFSYDVKMKEKGDIPEGYSVSREKKERFSLILESASTNQTSMYLCASGTGMNTEAFFGQGTRLTVV.

This clone has more than one count but fewer than ten. V gene TRBV4-2 combines with J gene TRBJ1-5; tentatively, D is TRBD1 (5 bases). The CDR3 is 16 amino acids. Germline V CDR1 and CDR2: LGHNA, YNFKEQ. V gave up 0 bases and J gave up 1 base, with 10 bases separating them. The chain's CDR3 is CASSQDGTVSNQPQHF. The CDR3 DNA reads TGTGCCAGCAGCCAAGATGGGACGGTGAGCAATCAGCCCCAGCATTTT.

This chain uses TRBV5-1 with TRBJ2-5, with 7 bases identical to TRBD1. The CDR3 runs to 15 residues. CDR1 is SGHRS, CDR2 YFSETQ, per germline. The V and J ends lost 0 bases and 1 base, in that order; junction bases with no gene match: 3. CDR3 amino acids: CASSLGGQFQETQYF. CDR3 in DNA: TGCGCCAGCAGCTTGGGGGGACAGTTCCAAGAGACCCAGTACTTC.

Only one count was recorded for this clone. The chain employs TRBV7-2 and TRBJ1-1; D gene uncertain. This CDR3 has 13 amino acids. The V end was cut by 1 base, the J end by 6 bases, with 9 bases between. Germline CDR1 reads SGHTA; CDR2 reads FQGNSA. The CDR3 spells CASSLGGLAEAFF. DNA for the CDR3: TGTGCCAGCAGCTTAGGAGGTTTAGCTGAAGCTTTCTTT.

This chain links TRBV6-5 with TRBJ2-7; tentative D call: TRBD2 (5 bases). The CDR3 is made up of 15 amino acids. Germline V gives CDR1 MNHEY, CDR2 SVGAGI. V lost 2 bases to trimming and J lost 2 bases, with 13 bases between them. The CDR3 reads CASSYHETGTYEQYF. The DNA for the CDR3 is TGTGCCAGCAGTTACCACGAGACGGGAACCTACGAGCAGTACTTC.

The chain combines TRBV7-9 with TRBJ1-5; 9 bases are shared with TRBD1. Germline lookup yields CDR1 SEHNR and CDR2 FQNEAQ (reference sequence). With 5 bases clipped from V and 1 base from J, the junction kept 3 bases outside the gene matches. The CDR3 spans 15 residues. In DNA, the CDR3 is TGTGCCAGCAGCCTACAGGGGGCGAGCAATCAGCCCCAGCATTTT. It yields the protein CASSLQGASNQPQHF.

The chain couples TRBV4-1 to TRBJ2-1, with TRBD1 matching over 9 bases. Per the germline V gene, CDR1 is MGHRA and CDR2 is YSYEKL. Unmatched junction bases numbered 6, after V lost 4 bases and J lost 5 bases. The CDR3 loop spans 15 amino acids. The CDR3 DNA reads TGCGCCAGCAGCCCCCGGGACAGGGTTAACAATGAGCAGTTCTTC. Its translation is CASSPRDRVNNEQFF.

The V call is TRBV27, the J call TRBJ2-6, with TRBD2 identical over 10 bases. CDR3 size: 17 residues. Germline values: CDR1 MNHEY, CDR2 SMNVEV (reference sequence). Germline trimming cut 4 bases from V and 0 bases from J; bases unmatched to any gene: 3. The CDR3 region is CASSSSGSASGANVLTF. The CDR3 DNA reads as TGTGCCAGCAGTTCTAGCGGGAGCGCCTCTGGGGCCAACGTCCTGACTTTC.

This chain joins TRBV28 and TRBJ1-4; D might be TRBD1 (6 bases). The CDR3 loop spans 12 amino acids. Germline V gene sequence: CDR1 MDHEN, CDR2 SYDVKM. Trimming took off 10 bases at V and 4 bases at J, with 10 bases between the two ends. For the CDR3, the DNA is TGTGCCACTCAACAGGGTAATGAAAAACTGTTTTTT. Translating it yields CATQQGNEKLFF.

This sequence joins TRBV7-2 and TRBJ2-5, with 8 bases fitting TRBD1. Per the germline V gene, CDR1 is SGHTA and CDR2 is FQGNSA. Germline trimming cut 4 bases from V and 5 bases from J; bases unmatched to any gene: 9. This CDR3 is 15 amino acids long. CDR3 loop: CASSSTGARGETQYF. CDR3 sequence (DNA): TGTGCCAGCAGCTCGACAGGGGCGCGTGGGGAGACCCAGTACTTC.

V gene TRBV5-5 combines with J gene TRBJ1-6; no clear D. This CDR3 spans 14 amino acids. The germline V and J ends were trimmed by 0 bases and 10 bases, with 11 bases remaining between them. Germline V gene sequence: CDR1 SGHKS, CDR2 YYEKEE (reference sequence). The CDR3 is CASSLEGGGSPLHF. For the CDR3, the DNA is TGTGCCAGCAGCTTGGAGGGAGGAGGATCACCCCTCCACTTT.

The J gene is TRBJ1-1, the V gene TRBV30; D not resolved. Germline V lookup: CDR1 GTSNPN, CDR2 SVGIG (reference sequence). Trimming took off 4 bases at V and 3 bases at J, with 12 bases between the two ends. The CDR3 has 13 amino acids. The CDR3 bases are TGTGCCTGGACAACACGCCGGGACACTGAAGCTTTCTTT. Translated: CAWTTRRDTEAFF.

The chain couples TRBV15 to TRBJ1-4; D gene ambiguous. From germline, CDR1 is LNHNV and CDR2 YYDKDF (reference sequence). V was trimmed by 8 bases and J by 6 bases, leaving 10 bases between them. The CDR3 is made up of 12 amino acids. CDR3 bases: TGTGCCACCGCCATGGGATATGAAAAACTGTTTTTT. Translating it yields CATAMGYEKLFF.